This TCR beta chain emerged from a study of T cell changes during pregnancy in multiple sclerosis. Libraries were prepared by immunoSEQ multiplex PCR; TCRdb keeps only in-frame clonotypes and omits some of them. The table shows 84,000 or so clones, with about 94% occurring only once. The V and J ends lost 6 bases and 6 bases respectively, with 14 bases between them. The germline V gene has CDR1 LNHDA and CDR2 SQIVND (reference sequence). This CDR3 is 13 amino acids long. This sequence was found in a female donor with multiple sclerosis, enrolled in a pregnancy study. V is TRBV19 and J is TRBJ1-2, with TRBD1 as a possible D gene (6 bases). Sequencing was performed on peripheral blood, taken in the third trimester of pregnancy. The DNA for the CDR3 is TGTGCCAGTAGCCTACAGGGTAGGGATGGCTACACCTTC. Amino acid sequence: CASSLQGRDGYTF.